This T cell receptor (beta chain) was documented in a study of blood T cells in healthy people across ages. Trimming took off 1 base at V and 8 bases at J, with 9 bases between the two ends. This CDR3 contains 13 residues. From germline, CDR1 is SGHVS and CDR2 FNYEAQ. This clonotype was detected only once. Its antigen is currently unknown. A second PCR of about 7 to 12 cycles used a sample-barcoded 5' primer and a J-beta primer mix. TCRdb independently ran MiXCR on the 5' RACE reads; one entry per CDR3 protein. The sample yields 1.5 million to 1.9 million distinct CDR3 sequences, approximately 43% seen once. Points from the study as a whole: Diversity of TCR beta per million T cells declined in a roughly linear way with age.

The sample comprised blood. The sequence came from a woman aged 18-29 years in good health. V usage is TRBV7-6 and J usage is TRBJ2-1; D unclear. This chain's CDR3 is CASSLGVRDEQFF. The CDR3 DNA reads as TGTGCCAGCAGCTTAGGGGTAAGGGATGAGCAGTTCTTC.